These T cell receptor beta chains were read from a single sample in a study of T-cell reconstitution after alpha-beta-depleted transplantation in children. TCRdb re-analysed the PCR reads in MiXCR, keeping a single row per CDR3 protein. The table records 200,000 to 300,000 distinct CDR3 sequences, around 12% of them present only once. Here the sequenced sample was PBMCs from the stem cell graft donor, taken from the stem cell graft. The receptor set was obtained from a human donor who donated a stem cell graft to a child with acute lymphoblastic leukemia. CDR3s leave out the opening cysteine and the closing phenylalanine or tryptophan.

cdr3_aa v_call
AISEGQRRSEETQY TRBV10-3
ASSLTSGSLQETQY TRBV5-6
ASSLLQTNEQF TRBV5-1
ASSVEPTGDYTDTQY TRBV9
ASSPPFETGIAYNEQF TRBV18
STKDTHRGARTDTQY TRBV29-1
ASSLESLQPQH TRBV12-3/TRBV12-4
AMRTGRDTEAF TRBV10-3
ASSFTSGAGDEQF TRBV5-5
ASSLRAGDGYT TRBV27